The clone carrying this TCR beta chain was seen once. The target antigen is unknown. Healthy donors of bone marrow made up the group. This entry comes from a study of cytomegalovirus exposure and HLA in healthy donors. Study-wide results and caveats: It was likely that a cluster of highly shared sequence variants was a sequencing artifact.

The PCR ran on 60 Vbeta and 13 Jbeta primers. Original handling: An analysis performed later counted around 80 million unique TCR beta chains (roughly 11 million of them shared). Data came from immunoSEQ multiplex PCR; TCRdb stores just in-frame clones and leaves some out. The V and J calls and clone size were taken over from that table, and D and trimming were inferred from the DNA. Of around 180,000 clones in the sample, around three quarters were seen once. V was shortened by 3 bases and J by 6 bases, with 12 bases between the two germline ends. This CDR3 is built from 13 residues. Looked up from germline, CDR1 is GTSNPN and CDR2 is SVGIG (reference sequence).

The source is a woman aged 40 to 50 in good health and CMV-seronegative. The specimen sequenced was PBMCs. The chain joins TRBV30 to TRBJ1-3; D is undetermined. The CDR3, as DNA: TGTGCCTGGAGAGCTGTAAAACCAAACACCATATATTTT. This gives the protein CAWRAVKPNTIYF. The full variable domain, rest sourced from reference TRBV30 and TRBJ1-3, is SQTIHQWPATLVQPVGSPLSLECTVEGTSNPNLYWYRQAAGRGLQLLFYSVGIGQISSEVPQNLSASRPQDRQFILSSKKLLLSDSGFYLCAWRAVKPNTIYFGEGSWLTVV.